The 13 T cell receptor beta chains below were found in one sample sequenced in a study of T cells in Graves' hyperthyroidism and ophthalmopathy. Amplification of TCR beta CDR3 regions was performed using RNA transcripts as template. The HTBI set primed first-round TCR CDR3 RT-PCR. TCRdb passed the multiplex PCR reads through MiXCR, listing each CDR3 protein once. Seen here are some 350,000 distinct CDR3 sequences, less than 20% observed once, and the top ten hold around a quarter. Sequenced input: blood. The receptor source for this set is a woman younger than 30 with Graves' hyperthyroidism that later progressed to Graves' ophthalmopathy.

Regarding this clonotype: A much larger clone is a single base away; this may be a read error. The chain joins TRBV5-5 to TRBJ1-5; D might be TRBD1 (5 bases). This CDR3 comprises 15 residues. The germline V gene encodes CDR1 SGHKS and CDR2 YYEKEE (reference sequence). This CDR3 reads CAGSMTATSNQPQHF. In DNA form, the CDR3 reads TGTGCCGGCAGCATGACAGCTACTAGCAATCAGCCCCAGCATTTT.

Only a few counts were recorded for this clonotype. The chain joins TRBV4-3 to TRBJ1-2, with 7 bases lining up with TRBD1. The junction had 8 bases not matched to a gene; V was cut back by 0 bases and J by 4 bases. This CDR3 is built from 16 residues. Germline CDR1 LGHNA, CDR2 YSLEER. For the CDR3, the DNA is TGCGCCAGCAGCCAAGATGAGTTCAGGGGGAGCTATGGCTACACCTTC. It encodes CASSQDEFRGSYGYTF.

This clonotype was picked up a small number of times. The V gene is TRBV4-3, the J gene TRBJ1-5, with 7 bases identical to TRBD1. The germline CDR1 and CDR2 sequences are LGHNA and YSLEER. The J segment lost 7 bases and the V segment lost 0 bases, leaving 9 bases of the junction unmatched. The CDR3 loop spans 16 amino acids. The DNA for the CDR3 is TGCGCCAGCAGCCAAGAGGTGCAGGGGGGAAAGCAGCCCCAGCATTTT. Its protein product is CASSQEVQGGKQPQHF.

The V gene is TRBV10-3, the J gene TRBJ2-2; possibly TRBD2 for D (5 bases). CDR1 and CDR2 (germline): ENHRY, SYGVKD. The V end was cut by 5 bases, the J end by 8 bases, with 12 bases between. This CDR3 spans 13 amino acids. The CDR3 bases are TGTGCCATCAGTCGCAAACGGGGAGGGGAGCTGTTTTTT. Translation gives CAISRKRGGELFF.

This clonotype was detected many times. This sequence joins TRBV6-2 or TRBV6-3 and TRBJ2-5, with 13 bases fitting TRBD2. The CDR3 is made up of 19 amino acids. In germline, CDR1 is MNHEY, CDR2 SVGEGT. Losses at the gene ends were 0 bases for V and 0 bases for J; bases not matched to a gene: 7. CDR3 region: CASSYSWTSGSTYQETQYF. The CDR3 DNA sequence: TGTGCCAGCAGTTACTCTTGGACTAGCGGGAGCACGTACCAAGAGACCCAGTACTTC.

The rearrangement joins TRBV4-2 to TRBJ2-1; no firm D call. CDR3 length equals 13 residues. V was clipped by 1 base and J by 7 bases, with 8 bases between them. CDR1 LGHNA and CDR2 YNFKEQ come from the germline V gene. CDR3 nucleotides: TGTGCCAGCAGCCAAGGGTTTGGGAATGAGCAGTTCTTC. Translated, it gives CASSQGFGNEQFF.

This clonotype was seen at least ten times. In DNA form, the CDR3 reads TGTGCCAGCAGTTTTTGGCTAGCGGGATACAATGAGCAGTTCTTC. It specifies CASSFWLAGYNEQFF. The chain combines TRBV12-3 or TRBV12-4 with TRBJ2-1; TRBD2 agrees at 9 bases. With 3 bases clipped from V and 4 bases from J, the junction kept 4 bases outside the gene matches. The CDR3 covers 15 residues.

This clonotype was detected ten times or more. J is TRBJ2-1 and V is TRBV27, with D possibly TRBD1 on 6 matching bases. With 4 bases removed from V and 6 bases from J, the gap between germline ends came to 13 bases. Per germline, CDR1 MNHEY and CDR2 SMNVEV (reference sequence). The CDR3 totals 14 residues. The CDR3 loop reads CASSWAGVRNEQFF. The CDR3 bases are TGTGCCAGCAGTTGGGCAGGGGTTCGCAATGAGCAGTTCTTC.

The V and J genes are TRBV28 and TRBJ1-5, with a possible D match to TRBD1 (5 bases). The CDR3 loop spans 15 amino acids. The germline V and J ends were trimmed by 1 base and 9 bases, with 16 bases remaining between them. Germline CDR1 and CDR2: MDHEN and SYDVKM. CDR3 DNA: TGTGCCAGCAGTTTATATAGGGGCCCCAAGGGGCCCCAGCATTTT. It specifies CASSLYRGPKGPQHF. Full variable domain (outside the CDR3, taken from reference TRBV28 and TRBJ1-5): DVKVTQSSRYLVKRTGEKVFLECVQDMDHENMFWYRQDPGLGLRLIYFSYDVKMKEKGDIPEGYSVSREKKERFSLILESASTNQTSMYLCASSLYRGPKGPQHFGDGTRLSIL.

This clonotype was counted many times. The chain joins TRBV28 to TRBJ2-7, with D uncertain. Trimming cost V 3 bases and J 2 bases, with 11 bases left between them. Germline loops: CDR1 MDHEN, CDR2 SYDVKM. This CDR3 region has 14 residues. The CDR3 protein is CASSFPGETYEQYF. The CDR3, as DNA: TGTGCCAGCAGTTTCCCAGGAGAAACCTACGAGCAGTACTTC. The variable domain in full, with the rest retrieved from reference TRBV28 and TRBJ2-7, is DVKVTQSSRYLVKRTGEKVFLECVQDMDHENMFWYRQDPGLGLRLIYFSYDVKMKEKGDIPEGYSVSREKKERFSLILESASTNQTSMYLCASSFPGETYEQYFGPGTRLTVT.

This clonotype has at least ten counts. The rearrangement joins TRBV2 to TRBJ1-2, with D maybe TRBD1 (5 bases). V shed 4 bases and J shed 4 bases, with 13 bases lying between them. Per germline, CDR1 SNHLY and CDR2 FYNNEI. CDR3 length: 14 residues. The CDR3 loop reads CASSGLGGGYGYTF. The CDR3, as DNA: TGTGCCAGCAGTGGTCTGGGGGGTGGCTATGGCTACACCTTC.

To note about this clonotype: Being one base from a much bigger clone, this may be a read error. The genes are TRBV20-1 and TRBJ2-7; weak D call: TRBD2 (6 bases). The germline V gene encodes CDR1 DFQATT and CDR2 SNEGSKA (reference sequence). CDR3 length: 15 residues. CDR3 nucleotides: TGCAGTACTAGACCCTCCACGGGAGTTCTCCACGAGCAGTACTTC. Amino acids: CSTRPSTGVLHEQYF.

As for this clonotype: This may be a read error, as it is one base from a much larger clone. J is TRBJ1-1 and V is TRBV27; 9 nucleotides match TRBD1. The CDR3 is 13 amino acids. Germline V gene sequence: CDR1 MNHEY, CDR2 SMNVEV (reference sequence). CDR3 sequence: CVSSLNRGLEAFF. For the CDR3, the DNA is TGTGTCAGCAGTTTGAACAGGGGGCTCGAGGCTTTCTTT.